This is a list of T cell receptor beta chains from one sample in a study of blood T cell repertoires in COVID-19. Profiling relied on immunoSEQ multiplex PCR, and the TCRdb table lists in-frame clones only, not all of them. The profile shows around 75,000 clones, more than 65% of them singletons. Material: peripheral blood. The receptors stem from a woman aged 80 or over with active or convalescent COVID-19. Each CDR3 is given with its conserved first and last residue. Each record gives: V gene, J gene, clone size, D gene, CDR3 protein, CDR3 DNA. D genes are given only for firm matches. A clone size is listed for some rows: how often the clone was seen (once, few, many), or a class if it is expanded.

V: TRBV12-5; J: TRBJ2-3; size: NA; D: TRBD2; CDR3: CASGTGLAGSTDTQYF; DNA: TGTGCTAGTGGCACGGGACTAGCGGGGAGCACAGATACGCAGTATTTT
V: TRBV19; J: TRBJ1-5; size: few; D: NA; CDR3: CASSIRQGNQPQHF; DNA: TGTGCCAGTAGTATCCGTCAGGGGAATCAGCCCCAGCATTTT
V: TRBV27; J: TRBJ2-7; size: NA; D: NA; CDR3: CASSLWLGGEQYF; DNA: TGTGCCAGCAGTTTATGGTTAGGGGGCGAGCAGTACTTC
V: TRBV11-1; J: TRBJ2-5; size: NA; D: TRBD2; CDR3: CASTRLAAQETQYF; DNA: TGTGCCAGCACCCGACTAGCGGCTCAAGAGACCCAGTACTTC
V: TRBV6-2/TRBV6-3; J: TRBJ1-2; size: NA; D: TRBD1; CDR3: CASSYPAVRGYGYTF; DNA: TGTGCCAGCAGTTATCCGGCAGTCAGGGGGTATGGCTACACCTTC
V: TRBV14; J: TRBJ2-5; size: NA; D: TRBD2; CDR3: CASSPTGTSERETQYF; DNA: TGTGCCAGCAGCCCGACCGGGACTAGCGAAAGAGAGACCCAGTACTTC
V: TRBV18; J: TRBJ2-4; size: NA; D: TRBD2; CDR3: CATTPGLPNIQYF; DNA: TGTGCCACCACCCCGGGACTACCAAACATTCAGTACTTC
V: TRBV7-2; J: TRBJ2-5; size: NA; D: NA; CDR3: CASSPPGRRGQETQYF; DNA: TGTGCCAGCAGCCCCCCGGGTCGGAGGGGCCAAGAGACCCAGTACTTC
V: TRBV15; J: TRBJ2-7; size: NA; D: TRBD1; CDR3: CATSRDFWDRDYEQYF; DNA: TGTGCCACCAGCAGAGATTTCTGGGACAGGGACTACGAGCAGTACTTC
V: TRBV2; J: TRBJ2-7; size: NA; D: NA; CDR3: CASSEAISPAVYEQYF; DNA: TGTGCCAGCAGTGAAGCCATCTCCCCAGCGGTTTACGAGCAGTACTTC